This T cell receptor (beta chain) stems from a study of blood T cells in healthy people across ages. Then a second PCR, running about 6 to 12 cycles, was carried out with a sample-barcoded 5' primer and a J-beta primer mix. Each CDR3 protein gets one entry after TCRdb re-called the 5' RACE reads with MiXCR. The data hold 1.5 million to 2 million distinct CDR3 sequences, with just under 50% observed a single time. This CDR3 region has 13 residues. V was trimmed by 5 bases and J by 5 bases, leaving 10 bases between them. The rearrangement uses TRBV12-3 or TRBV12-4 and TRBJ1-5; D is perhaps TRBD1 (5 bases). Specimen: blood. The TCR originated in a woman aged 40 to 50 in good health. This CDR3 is CASSVGGDQPQHF. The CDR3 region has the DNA TGTGCCAGCAGTGTGGGGGGGGATCAGCCCCAGCATTTT.